One and the same sample provided the 6 T cell receptor beta chains below, sequenced in a study of CD8+ T cells in alopecia areata. cDNA reverse transcribed from extracted RNA served as the sequencing template. The data were produced by immunoSEQ multiplex PCR, yet TCRdb's version contains in-frame clones alone and is incomplete. The table includes some 19,000 clones, around 66% detected once. Specimens obtained from alopecia areata patients comprised lesional scalp punch biopsies and peripheral blood. Sequenced here: skin, sampled at week 0. These receptors were obtained from a human donor with alopecia areata.

The genes are TRBV5-6 and TRBJ2-5, with a possible D match to TRBD1 (6 bases). Trimming removed 4 bases at V and 5 bases at J, with 12 bases between. CDR1 is SGHDT, CDR2 YYEEEE, per germline. The CDR3 extends over 13 amino acids. CDR3 nucleotide sequence: TGTGCCAGCAGCCGTTGGGGGCGGGAGACCCAGTACTTC. Protein: CASSRWGRETQYF.

There are a few counts of this clone. V usage is TRBV4-3 and J usage is TRBJ2-3; 9 bases map to TRBD2. This CDR3 contains 19 residues. Germline CDR1 reads LGHNA; CDR2 reads YSLEER. Trimming took 1 base from V and 2 from J; bases not matched to a gene: 13. The CDR3 DNA follows: TGCGCCAGCAGCCAAGGAGACATTAGCGGGGGTTACTCCACAGATACGCAGTATTTT. It specifies CASSQGDISGGYSTDTQYF.

This clone was seen just once. The chain is built from TRBV4-3 and TRBJ2-2; no clear D. From germline, CDR1 is LGHNA and CDR2 YSLEER. The V and J ends lost 4 bases and 7 bases respectively, with 7 bases between them. This CDR3 spans 12 amino acids. In nucleotides, the CDR3 is TGCGCCAGCAGCCGCGGCGGCGGGGAGCTGTTTTTT. Encoded protein: CASSRGGGELFF.

The chain combines TRBV27 with TRBJ2-7; weak D call: TRBD2 (6 bases). Deletions cut 9 bases from V and 0 bases from J, with 12 bases between. From germline, CDR1 is MNHEY and CDR2 SMNVEV (reference sequence). The CDR3 is 13 amino acids. The CDR3 nucleotides are TGTGCCAGGGAGGGGATAAACTCCTACGAGCAGTACTTC. Amino acids: CAREGINSYEQYF.

This clone has only one observation. The chain has TRBV7-2 and TRBJ2-1; D tentatively fits TRBD1 or TRBD2 (6 bases each). CDR1 is SGHTA, CDR2 FQGNSA, per germline. The CDR3 sequence is 14 residues long. V shed 3 bases and J shed 8 bases, with 14 bases lying between them. DNA for the CDR3: TGTGCCAGCAGCTTCGGAGGGGGAGACGATGAGCAGTTCTTC. This translates into CASSFGGGDDEQFF.

This chain uses TRBV7-2 with TRBJ1-1, with D possibly being TRBD1 (6 bases). V gave up 7 bases and J gave up 5 bases, with 17 bases separating them. From germline, CDR1 is SGHTA and CDR2 FQGNSA. The CDR3 loop spans 14 amino acids. The CDR3 is CASTAIGGGTEAFF. For the CDR3, the DNA is TGTGCCAGCACTGCCATAGGGGGAGGGACTGAAGCTTTCTTT.